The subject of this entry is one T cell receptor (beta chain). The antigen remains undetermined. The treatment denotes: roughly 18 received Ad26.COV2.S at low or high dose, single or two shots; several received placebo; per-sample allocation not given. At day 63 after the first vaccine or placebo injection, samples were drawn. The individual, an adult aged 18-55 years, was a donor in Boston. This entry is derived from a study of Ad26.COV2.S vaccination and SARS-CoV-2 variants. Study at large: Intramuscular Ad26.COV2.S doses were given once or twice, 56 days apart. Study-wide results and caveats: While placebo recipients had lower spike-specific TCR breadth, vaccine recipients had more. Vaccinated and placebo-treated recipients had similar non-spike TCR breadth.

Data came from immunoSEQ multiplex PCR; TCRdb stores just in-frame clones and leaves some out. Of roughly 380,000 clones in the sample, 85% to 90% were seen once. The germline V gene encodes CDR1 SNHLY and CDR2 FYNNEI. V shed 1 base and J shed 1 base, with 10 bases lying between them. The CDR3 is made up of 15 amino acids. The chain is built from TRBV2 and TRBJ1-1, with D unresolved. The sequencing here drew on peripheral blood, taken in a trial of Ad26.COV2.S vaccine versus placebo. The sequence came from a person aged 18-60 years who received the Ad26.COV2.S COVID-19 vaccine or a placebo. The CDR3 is CASSEGAWENTEAFF. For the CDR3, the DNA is TGTGCCAGCAGTGAAGGTGCGTGGGAGAACACTGAAGCTTTCTTT. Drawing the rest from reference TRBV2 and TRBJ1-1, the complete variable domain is EPEVTQTPSHQVTQMGQEVILRCVPISNHLYFYWYRQILGQKVEFLVSFYNNEISEKSEIFDDQFSVERPDGSNFTLKIRSTKLEDSAMYFCASSEGAWENTEAFFGQGTRLTVV.